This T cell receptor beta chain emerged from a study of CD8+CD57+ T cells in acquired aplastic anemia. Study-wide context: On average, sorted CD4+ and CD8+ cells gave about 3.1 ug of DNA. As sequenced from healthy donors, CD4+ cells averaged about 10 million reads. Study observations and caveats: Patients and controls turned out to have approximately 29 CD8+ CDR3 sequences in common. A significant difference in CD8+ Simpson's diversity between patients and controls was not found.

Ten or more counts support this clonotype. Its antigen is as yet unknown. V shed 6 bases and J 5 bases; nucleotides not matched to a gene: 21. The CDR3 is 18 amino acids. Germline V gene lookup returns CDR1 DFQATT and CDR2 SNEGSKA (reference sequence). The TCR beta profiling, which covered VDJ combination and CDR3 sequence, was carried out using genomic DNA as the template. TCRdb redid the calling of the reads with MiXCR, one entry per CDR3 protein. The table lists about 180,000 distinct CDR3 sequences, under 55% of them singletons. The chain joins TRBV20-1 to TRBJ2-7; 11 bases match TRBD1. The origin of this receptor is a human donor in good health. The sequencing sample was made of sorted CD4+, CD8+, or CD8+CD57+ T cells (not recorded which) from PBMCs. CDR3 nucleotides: TGCAGTGCCCCCGGACAGGGGGCATCATGGCGGGAGAACCACGAGCAGTACTTC. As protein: CSAPGQGASWRENHEQYF.